This T cell receptor (beta chain) was recovered during a study of blood T cells in healthy people across ages. Trimming shortened V by 2 bases and J by 7 bases, and 18 bases separated the two germline ends. CDR1 and CDR2 (germline): MGHRA, YSYEKL. The CDR3 runs 15 residues. Using a J-beta primer mix together with a sample-barcoded 5' primer, a second PCR was run for about 7 to 12 cycles. TCRdb passed the 5' RACE reads through MiXCR, listing each CDR3 protein once. The sample shows 1.4 million to 1.5 million distinct CDR3 sequences, approximately 42% of them seen only once. The J gene is TRBJ2-7, the V gene TRBV4-1, with a weak D call TRBD2 (6 bases). The sequence came from a woman aged 18-35 years in good health. What was sequenced was blood. The CDR3, as DNA: TGCGCCAGCAGCCAACTCATCGATACTAGCAATGAGCAGTACTTC. Its protein is CASSQLIDTSNEQYF.